Presented here are 27 T cell receptor beta chains from one specimen sequenced in a study of CD8+ T cells in alopecia areata. RNA was isolated and reverse transcribed to cDNA, the sequencing template. Sequenced by immunoSEQ multiplex PCR; TCRdb stores in-frame clones only, minus some. The table records more than 95,000 clones, approximately 60% of them present only once. Sample treatment: oral pan-JAK inhibitor, 5-10 mg twice daily. The material sequenced was CD4+ T cells sorted from blood, taken at week 4, from a patient treated with tofacitinib. The receptors were sampled from a human donor with alopecia areata.

The V call is TRBV15, the J call TRBJ2-5, with D possibly TRBD1 on 6 matching bases. Trimming cost V 0 bases and J 4 bases, with 9 bases left between them. In germline, CDR1 is LNHNV, CDR2 YYDKDF (reference sequence). This CDR3 contains 14 residues. The CDR3 loop is CATSREPGVETQYF. The CDR3 nucleotides are TGTGCCACCAGCAGAGAGCCAGGGGTAGAGACCCAGTACTTC.

In this sample, this clone turned up once. V usage is TRBV30 and J usage is TRBJ2-1; D is unresolved. From germline, CDR1 is GTSNPN and CDR2 SVGIG (reference sequence). Deletions cut 0 bases from V and 4 bases from J, with 10 bases between. CDR3 size: 14 residues. Written as DNA, the CDR3 is TGTGCCTGGAGTGTCTTCCGGCGGTACAATGAGCAGTTCTTC. The encoded protein is CAWSVFRRYNEQFF.

This chain joins TRBV21-1 and TRBJ2-3; TRBD2, the D gene given by the table, was not confirmed from the DNA. TRBV21-1 represents a pseudogene. The CDR3 consists of 16 residues. CDR3 loop: CASSSLSAGGGDTQYF. CDR3 coding DNA: TGTGCCAGCAGCTCCCTCTCAGCGGGGGGGGGAGATACGCAGTATTTT.

The J gene is TRBJ2-5, the V gene TRBV6-1, with no clear D. CDR1 is MNHNS, CDR2 SASEGT, per germline. V was cut by 2 bases and J by 5 bases, with 3 bases left in between. This CDR3 contains 11 residues. The CDR3 sequence is CASSEYETQYF. The DNA of the CDR3 is TGTGCCAGCAGTGAATACGAGACCCAGTACTTC.

The table lists this clone with a few counts. This sequence joins TRBV4-1 and TRBJ2-4, with TRBD2 as a possible D gene (6 bases). Per germline, CDR1 MGHRA and CDR2 YSYEKL. The V gene lost 1 base and the J gene lost 0 bases, with 13 bases spanning the gap. The CDR3 consists of 17 residues. The CDR3 reads CASSQVGSGAAKNIQYF. CDR3 in DNA: TGCGCCAGCAGCCAAGTCGGTAGCGGAGCAGCCAAAAACATTCAGTACTTC.

This clone has more than one count but fewer than ten. The chain carries TRBV6-5 and TRBJ2-7; no clear D. Trimming left V 6 bases short and J 0 bases short, with 3 bases between. From germline, CDR1 is MNHEY and CDR2 SVGAGI. The CDR3 sequence is 11 residues long. This chain's CDR3 is CASRTSYEQYF. The DNA of the CDR3 is TGTGCCAGCAGGACCTCCTACGAGCAGTACTTC.

This clone was found once. The rearrangement uses TRBV27 and TRBJ2-5; D perhaps matches TRBD2 (5 bases). The V end was cut by 2 bases, the J end by 7 bases, with 11 bases between. This CDR3 has 13 residues. Germline V lookup: CDR1 MNHEY, CDR2 SMNVEV (reference sequence). CDR3 loop: CASSLTWSGTQYF. The CDR3 DNA reads TGTGCCAGCAGTTTAACCTGGAGCGGGACCCAGTACTTC.

The rearrangement joins TRBV28 to TRBJ2-3; TRBD2 aligns across 11 bases. Germline V gene data show CDR1 as MDHEN and CDR2 as SYDVKM. There are 18 residues in the CDR3. Germline trimming cut 5 bases from V and 2 bases from J; bases unmatched to any gene: 12. CDR3 residues: CASSPTGTSGTYTDTQYF. CDR3 bases: TGTGCCAGCAGTCCCACAGGGACTAGCGGAACTTACACAGATACGCAGTATTTT.

This chain links TRBV7-2 with TRBJ2-7; D is perhaps TRBD1 (6 bases). Germline CDR1 SGHTA, CDR2 FQGNSA. This CDR3 region has 14 residues. Trimming removed 4 bases from V and 1 base from J, with 11 bases in between. Here the CDR3 reads CASSSNRDSYEQYF. CDR3 DNA sequence: TGTGCCAGCAGCTCAAACAGGGATTCCTACGAGCAGTACTTC.

V is TRBV5-1 and J is TRBJ1-1, with D tentatively TRBD1 (5 bases). V was trimmed by 0 bases and J by 1 base, leaving 13 bases between them. Germline CDR1 SGHRS, CDR2 YFSETQ. The CDR3 has 16 amino acids. CDR3 protein: CASSLVGVGQNTEAFF. CDR3 DNA sequence: TGCGCCAGCAGCTTGGTGGGGGTCGGGCAGAACACTGAAGCTTTCTTT. The variable domain in full, with the rest retrieved from reference TRBV5-1 and TRBJ1-1, is KAGVTQTPRYLIKTRGQQVTLSCSPISGHRSVSWYQQTPGQGLQFLFEYFSETQRNKGNFPGRFSGRQFSNSRSEMNVSTLELGDSALYLCASSLVGVGQNTEAFFGQGTRLTVV.

The chain uses TRBV7-9 and TRBJ2-1; 9 nucleotides align to TRBD1. The CDR3 has 16 amino acids. J was trimmed by 8 bases and V by 4 bases; bases with no gene match: 12. Germline loops: CDR1 SEHNR, CDR2 FQNEAQ (reference sequence). CDR3 amino acids: CASSSHGGQGFYEQFF. The CDR3 DNA is TGTGCCAGCAGCTCCCACGGGGGACAGGGTTTCTATGAGCAGTTCTTC.

This chain links TRBV6-6 with TRBJ1-2; 8 bases agree with TRBD1. Germline V CDR1 and CDR2: MNHNY, SVGAGI (reference sequence). Germline trimming cut 2 bases from V and 5 bases from J; bases unmatched to any gene: 4. This CDR3 comprises 14 residues. The CDR3 coding sequence is TGTGCCAGCAGTTACGGGACAGGAAGTTATGGCTACACCTTC. Translating gives CASSYGTGSYGYTF.

The rearrangement joins TRBV29-1 to TRBJ1-2; 11 bases are shared with TRBD1. Germline values: CDR1 SQVTM, CDR2 ANQGSEA. The CDR3 is 13 amino acids. J was trimmed by 7 bases and V by 3 bases; bases with no gene match: 4. CDR3 coding DNA: TGCAGCGTTGAGTTTGGGACAGGGGGTGGCTACACCTTC. It specifies CSVEFGTGGGYTF.

This clone was recorded once. The chain employs TRBV27 and TRBJ2-2; 12 bases agree with TRBD1. Germline CDR1 is MNHEY and CDR2 is SMNVEV (reference sequence). J gave up 7 bases and V 5 bases, and 8 bases lay outside the gene matches. This CDR3 spans 16 amino acids. The CDR3 loop is CASSNYRDRGLGELFF. CDR3 nucleotide sequence: TGTGCCAGCAGTAATTACCGGGACAGGGGGCTCGGGGAGCTGTTTTTT.

The chain recombines TRBV9 with TRBJ2-5, with 10 bases identical to TRBD2. Germline assignment: CDR1 SGDLS and CDR2 YYNGEE. With 3 bases clipped from V and 4 bases from J, the junction kept 3 bases outside the gene matches. This CDR3 region has 14 residues. The CDR3 protein is CASSAGTSVETQYF. CDR3 in DNA: TGTGCCAGCAGCGCCGGGACTAGCGTAGAGACCCAGTACTTC.

This chain links TRBV4-3 with TRBJ2-1; TRBD2 is a possible D gene (6 bases). This CDR3 comprises 14 residues. The V end was cut by 2 bases, the J end by 7 bases, with 12 bases between. Looked up from germline, CDR1 is LGHNA and CDR2 is YSLEER. CDR3 nucleotides: TGCGCCAGCAGCCAATTGGAGCTAGCGAATGAGCAGTTCTTC. Its translation is CASSQLELANEQFF.

The CDR3 sequence is CASSRDRAVDTEAFF. CDR3 nucleotides: TGCGCCAGCAGCAGGGACAGAGCCGTGGACACTGAAGCTTTCTTT. V gene TRBV5-1 combines with J gene TRBJ1-1; 7 nucleotides agree with TRBD1. The germline gives CDR1 SGHRS, CDR2 YFSETQ. The CDR3 is 15 amino acids. V dropped 4 bases and J dropped 3; count of bases not matched to a gene: 9. Drawing the rest from reference TRBV5-1 and TRBJ1-1, the complete variable domain is KAGVTQTPRYLIKTRGQQVTLSCSPISGHRSVSWYQQTPGQGLQFLFEYFSETQRNKGNFPGRFSGRQFSNSRSEMNVSTLELGDSALYLCASSRDRAVDTEAFFGQGTRLTVV.

With regard to this clone: Distinct nucleotide sequences in the sample also encode this CDR3. The CDR3 region has the DNA TGCAGCGTTGAGCGGGGTAACTATGGCTACACCTTC. It yields the protein CSVERGNYGYTF. The V and J genes are TRBV29-1 and TRBJ1-2; D remains ambiguous. Trimming cost V 3 bases and J 1 base, with 6 bases left between them. Germline CDR1 SQVTM, CDR2 ANQGSEA. This CDR3 is 12 amino acids long.

This clone was observed a few times. The chain recombines TRBV10-3 with TRBJ1-5; no clear D gene. Deletions cut 7 bases from V and 0 bases from J, with 7 bases between. The CDR3 loop spans 13 amino acids. Germline V gene sequence: CDR1 ENHRY, CDR2 SYGVKD. The chain's CDR3 is CAITRDSNQPQHF. CDR3 coding DNA: TGTGCCATCACCCGTGATAGCAATCAGCCCCAGCATTTT.

A few counts support this clone. The gene calls are TRBV29-1 and TRBJ1-2; D is uncertain. The germline CDR1 and CDR2 sequences are SQVTM and ANQGSEA. The CDR3 is 11 residues long. Trimming removed 7 bases from V and 2 bases from J, with 8 bases in between. The CDR3 coding sequence is TGCAGCGCCGCGGAGAACTATGGCTACACCTTC. This translates into CSAAENYGYTF.

The rearrangement joins TRBV29-1 to TRBJ2-5; no firm D call. Trimming removed 3 bases from V and 1 base from J, with 12 bases in between. The CDR3 contains 14 residues. In germline, CDR1 is SQVTM, CDR2 ANQGSEA. CDR3 region: CSVEKGLPQETQYF. CDR3 bases: TGCAGCGTTGAGAAGGGCCTACCCCAAGAGACCCAGTACTTC.

This clone has more than one count but fewer than ten. This chain uses TRBV9 with TRBJ2-5; D remains unclear. The CDR3 length is 16 residues. Deletions cut 0 bases from V and 4 bases from J, with 16 bases between. Germline V gene sequence: CDR1 SGDLS, CDR2 YYNGEE. The CDR3 nucleotides are TGTGCCAGCAGCGTAGAGGTTAGGGCCGGCGGAGAGACCCAGTACTTC. Translation: CASSVEVRAGGETQYF.

V is TRBV25-1 and J is TRBJ2-5, with TRBD2 matching over 9 bases. V trimming: 4 bases; J trimming: 5 bases; junction bases outside the gene matches: 8. Germline V lookup: CDR1 MGHDK, CDR2 SYGVNS. This CDR3 spans 15 amino acids. As DNA, the CDR3 is TGTGCCAGCAGTGGAACGGGACTAGCTCAGGAGACCCAGTACTTC. This encodes CASSGTGLAQETQYF. Together with reference TRBV25-1 and TRBJ2-5, the CDR3 gives the full variable domain: EADIYQTPRYLVIGTGKKITLECSQTMGHDKMYWYQQDPGMELHLIHYSYGVNSTEKGDLSSESTVSRIRTEHFPLTLESARPSHTSQYLCASSGTGLAQETQYFGPGTRLLVL.

The rearrangement uses TRBV7-2 and TRBJ2-1, with 9 bases lining up with TRBD1. Germline V gene data show CDR1 as SGHTA and CDR2 as FQGNSA. V lost 4 bases to trimming and J lost 0 bases; unmatched junction nucleotides: 13. The CDR3 is 19 residues long. The CDR3 DNA follows: TGTGCCAGCAGCTACAGGGGGCTACCCTACGAAAGCTCCTACAATGAGCAGTTCTTC. It encodes CASSYRGLPYESSYNEQFF.

This clone was counted between two and nine times. The chain uses TRBV10-3 and TRBJ1-4; TRBD1 matches 9 bases. Germline-derived CDR1 and CDR2 are ENHRY and SYGVKD. With 3 bases clipped from V and 8 bases from J, the junction kept 7 bases outside the gene matches. The CDR3 runs to 15 residues. Here the CDR3 reads CAISDPDRGNEKLFF. The CDR3 nucleotides read TGTGCCATCAGTGATCCGGACAGGGGCAACGAAAAACTGTTTTTT.

This clone was found a few times. The chain combines TRBV25-1 with TRBJ2-7; TRBD1 aligns across 8 bases. The V segment lost 6 bases and the J segment 4 bases; nucleotides outside the gene matches: 5. CDR3 length: 13 amino acids. From germline, CDR1 is MGHDK and CDR2 SYGVNS. The DNA for the CDR3 is TGTGCCAGCAGAAAACAGGGGGTGTACGAGCAGTACTTC. It encodes CASRKQGVYEQYF.

The chain links TRBV5-1 to TRBJ1-1; 9 bases map to TRBD1. The CDR3 has 15 residues. CDR1 and CDR2 (germline): SGHRS, YFSETQ. Germline trimming cut 2 bases from V and 4 bases from J; bases unmatched to any gene: 6. The CDR3, as DNA: TGCGCCAGCAGCTTCGGGGACAGGGAAGGCACTGAAGCTTTCTTT. It translates to CASSFGDREGTEAFF.